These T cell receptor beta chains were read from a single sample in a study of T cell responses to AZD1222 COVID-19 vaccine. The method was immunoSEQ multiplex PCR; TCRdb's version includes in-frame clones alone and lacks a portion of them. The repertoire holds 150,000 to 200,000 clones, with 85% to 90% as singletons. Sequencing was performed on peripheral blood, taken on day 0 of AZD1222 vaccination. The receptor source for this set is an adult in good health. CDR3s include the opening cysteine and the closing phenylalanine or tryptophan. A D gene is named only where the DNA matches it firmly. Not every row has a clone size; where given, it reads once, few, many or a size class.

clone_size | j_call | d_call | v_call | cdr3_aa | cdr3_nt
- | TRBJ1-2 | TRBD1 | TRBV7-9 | CASSSRQGSYGYTF | TGTGCCAGCAGCTCCAGACAGGGGAGCTATGGCTACACCTTC
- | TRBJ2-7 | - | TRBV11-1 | CASSLGPASYEQYF | TGTGCCAGCAGCTTAGGGCCGGCGAGCTACGAGCAGTACTTC
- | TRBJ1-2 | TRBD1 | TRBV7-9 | CASSLAQTDRGYGYTF | TGTGCCAGCAGCTTAGCCCAGACGGACAGGGGATATGGCTACACCTTC
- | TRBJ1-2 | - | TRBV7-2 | CASSRWGNYGYTF | TGTGCCAGCAGCAGATGGGGTAACTATGGCTACACCTTC
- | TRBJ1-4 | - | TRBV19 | CASSDGPKRGKLFF | TGTGCCAGTAGTGATGGACCCAAAAGGGGAAAACTGTTTTTT
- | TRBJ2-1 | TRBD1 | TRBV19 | CASSILGIGQVSNEQFF | TGTGCCAGTAGTATTTTGGGAATCGGACAGGTGAGCAATGAGCAGTTCTTC
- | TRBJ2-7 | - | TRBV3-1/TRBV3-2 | CASSPRDAFYEQYF | TGTGCCAGCAGCCCCCGGGACGCCTTCTACGAGCAGTACTTC
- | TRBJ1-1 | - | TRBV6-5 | CASRRSGVPSTEAFF | TGTGCCAGCAGGCGATCAGGGGTTCCCTCCACTGAAGCTTTCTTT
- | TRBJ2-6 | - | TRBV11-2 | CASSPKGRTSGANVLTF | TGTGCCAGCAGCCCAAAAGGACGGACCTCTGGGGCCAACGTCCTGACTTTC
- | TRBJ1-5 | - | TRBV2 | CASSEGQTINQPQHF | TGTGCCAGCAGTGAAGGACAGACTATTAATCAGCCCCAGCATTTT
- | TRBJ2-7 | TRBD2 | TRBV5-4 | CASSLPGTTIYEQYF | TGTGCCAGCAGCCTCCCTGGGACTACTATCTACGAGCAGTACTTC
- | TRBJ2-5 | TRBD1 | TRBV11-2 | CASSFTGTGETQYF | TGTGCCAGCAGCTTCACCGGGACAGGAGAGACCCAGTACTTC
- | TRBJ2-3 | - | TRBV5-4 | CASSSMKAGATDTQYF | TGTGCCAGCAGCTCAATGAAGGCAGGGGCCACAGATACGCAGTATTTT
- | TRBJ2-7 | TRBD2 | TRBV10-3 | CAISGTGGGEQYF | TGTGCCATCAGTGGGACGGGAGGTGGCGAGCAGTACTTC
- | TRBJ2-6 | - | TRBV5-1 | CASSTSGQSSGANVLTF | TGCGCCAGCAGTACCTCGGGACAAAGCTCTGGGGCCAACGTCCTGACTTTC
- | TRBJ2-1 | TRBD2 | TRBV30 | CAWSPLASGGALGDNEQFF | TGTGCCTGGAGTCCACTCGCTAGCGGGGGGGCCCTAGGTGACAATGAGCAGTTCTTC
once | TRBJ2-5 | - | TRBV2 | CASSEVRGQETQYF | TGTGCCAGCAGTGAGGTCAGGGGTCAAGAGACCCAGTACTTC
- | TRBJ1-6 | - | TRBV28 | CASSSGRGGSSYNSPLHF | TGTGCCAGCAGTTCGGGACGGGGGGGGAGCTCCTATAATTCACCCCTCCACTTT
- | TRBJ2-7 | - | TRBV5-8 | CASGDLYRDYEQYF | TGTGCCAGCGGAGACTTGTACAGGGACTACGAGCAGTACTTC
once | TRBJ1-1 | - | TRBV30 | CAWRAWVNTEAFF | TGTGCCTGGAGGGCCTGGGTGAACACTGAAGCTTTCTTT
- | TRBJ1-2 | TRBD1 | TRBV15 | CATSRAGEGDSYGYTF | TGTGCCACCAGCAGAGCGGGAGAGGGGGACAGCTATGGCTACACCTTC
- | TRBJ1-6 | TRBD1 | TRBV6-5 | CASSAEGTDNSPLHF | TGTGCCAGCAGCGCTGAAGGGACAGATAATTCACCCCTCCACTTT
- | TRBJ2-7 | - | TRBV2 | CASPPPPSEQYF | TGTGCCAGCCCGCCCCCACCGAGCGAGCAGTACTTC
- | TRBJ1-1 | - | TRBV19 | CASSNLDAPEAFF | TGTGCCAGTAGTAACCTCGACGCGCCTGAAGCTTTCTTT
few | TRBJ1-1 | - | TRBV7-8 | CASSPGLPQYTEAFF | TGTGCCAGCAGCCCCGGGCTCCCACAGTACACTGAAGCTTTCTTT
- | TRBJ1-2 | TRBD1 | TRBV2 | CASTGTGVANYGYTF | TGTGCCAGCACTGGGACAGGCGTCGCTAACTATGGCTACACCTTC
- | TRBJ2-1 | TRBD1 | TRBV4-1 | CASSATNFRDRGPYEQFF | TGCGCCAGCAGTGCGACGAATTTTAGGGACAGGGGGCCATATGAGCAGTTCTTC
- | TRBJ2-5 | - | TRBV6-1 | CASSEAGQDPTEETQYF | TGTGCCAGCAGTGAAGCGGGTCAGGATCCGACAGAAGAGACCCAGTACTTC
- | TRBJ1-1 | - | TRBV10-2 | CATARGAEAFF | TGCGCCACCGCCCGGGGGGCTGAAGCTTTCTTT
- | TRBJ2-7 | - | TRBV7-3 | CASSSGNFKEQYF | TGTGCCAGCAGCTCCGGGAACTTTAAGGAGCAGTACTTC
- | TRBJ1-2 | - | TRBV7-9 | CASSNVVSEGYTF | TGTGCCAGCAGTAACGTCGTCTCGGAGGGCTACACCTTC
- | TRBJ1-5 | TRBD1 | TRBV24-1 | CATSDPQGDSNQPQHF | TGTGCCACCAGTGACCCTCAGGGGGATAGCAATCAGCCCCAGCATTTT
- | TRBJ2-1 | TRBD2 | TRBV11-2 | CASSLWSSGGRSSYNEQFF | TGTGCCAGCAGCTTATGGTCTAGCGGGGGGCGAAGCTCCTACAATGAGCAGTTCTTC
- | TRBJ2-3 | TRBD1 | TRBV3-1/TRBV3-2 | CASSLTVGTGTDTQYF | TGTGCCAGCAGCCTTACCGTCGGGACAGGGACAGATACGCAGTATTTT
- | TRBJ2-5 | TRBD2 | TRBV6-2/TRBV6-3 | CASSQGLAAGTQYF | TGTGCCAGCAGCCAGGGACTAGCGGCTGGGACCCAGTACTTC
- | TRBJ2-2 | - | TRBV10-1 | CASSESSQTGELFF | TGCGCCAGCAGTGAGTCGTCGCAAACCGGGGAGCTGTTTTTT
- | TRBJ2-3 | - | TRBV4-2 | CASSQAGGRADTQYF | TGTGCCAGCAGCCAAGCCGGGGGTAGGGCAGATACGCAGTATTTT
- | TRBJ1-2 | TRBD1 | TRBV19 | CASSIDGTAFNYGYTF | TGTGCCAGTAGTATAGATGGGACAGCTTTTAACTATGGCTACACCTTC
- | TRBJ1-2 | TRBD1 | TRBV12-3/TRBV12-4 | CASSSQGAYGYTF | TGTGCCAGCAGCTCACAGGGGGCTTATGGCTACACCTTC
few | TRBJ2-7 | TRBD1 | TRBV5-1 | CASRQGQYEQYF | TGCGCCAGCCGACAGGGACAGTACGAGCAGTACTTC
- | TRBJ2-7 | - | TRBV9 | CASSIQPGHEQYF | TGTGCCAGCAGCATTCAGCCGGGGCACGAGCAGTACTTC
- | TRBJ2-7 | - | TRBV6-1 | CASSEGFIYEQYF | TGTGCCAGCAGTGAAGGGTTTATCTACGAGCAGTACTTC
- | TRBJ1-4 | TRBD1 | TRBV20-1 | CSASEGQWKKLFF | TGCAGTGCTAGTGAGGGACAGTGGAAAAAACTGTTTTTT
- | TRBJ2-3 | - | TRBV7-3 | CASSQQPTSTDTQYF | TGTGCCAGCAGCCAACAGCCTACTAGCACAGATACGCAGTATTTT
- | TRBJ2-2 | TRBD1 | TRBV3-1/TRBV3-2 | CASSLLGQGGDTGELFF | TGTGCCAGCAGCCTCCTAGGACAGGGAGGTGACACCGGGGAGCTGTTTTTT